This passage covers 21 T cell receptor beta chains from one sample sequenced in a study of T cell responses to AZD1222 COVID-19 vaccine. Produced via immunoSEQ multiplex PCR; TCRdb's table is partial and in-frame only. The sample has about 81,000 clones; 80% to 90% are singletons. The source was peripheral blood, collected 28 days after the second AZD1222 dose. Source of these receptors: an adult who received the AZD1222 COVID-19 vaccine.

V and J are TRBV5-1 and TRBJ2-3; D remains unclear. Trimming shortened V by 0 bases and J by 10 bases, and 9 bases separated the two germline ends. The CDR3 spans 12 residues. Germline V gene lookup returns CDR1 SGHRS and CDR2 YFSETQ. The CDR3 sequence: CASSLVANSQYF. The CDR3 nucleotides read TGCGCCAGCAGCTTGGTAGCCAACTCGCAGTATTTT.

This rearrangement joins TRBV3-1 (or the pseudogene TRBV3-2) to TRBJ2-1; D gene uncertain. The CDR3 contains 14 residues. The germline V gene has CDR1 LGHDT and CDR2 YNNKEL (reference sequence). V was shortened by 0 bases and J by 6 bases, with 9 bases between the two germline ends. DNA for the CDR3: TGTGCCAGCAGCCAAGATAACTACCCCAATGAGCAGTTCTTC. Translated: CASSQDNYPNEQFF.

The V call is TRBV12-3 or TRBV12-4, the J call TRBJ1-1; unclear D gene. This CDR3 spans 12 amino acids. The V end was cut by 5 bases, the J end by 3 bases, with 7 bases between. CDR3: CASSPADTEAFF. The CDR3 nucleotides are TGTGCCAGCAGTCCTGCGGACACTGAAGCTTTCTTT.

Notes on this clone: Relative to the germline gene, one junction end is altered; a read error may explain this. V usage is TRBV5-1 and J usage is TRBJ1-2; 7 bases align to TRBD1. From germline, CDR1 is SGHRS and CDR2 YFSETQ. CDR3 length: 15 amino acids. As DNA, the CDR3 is TGCGCCAGCAGTTTGGACAGGACCGCTAACTATGGCTACACCTTC. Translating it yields CASSLDRTANYGYTF.

CDR3 sequence: CASSVSINTEAFF. The CDR3 nucleotides read TGTGCCAGCAGTGTGTCGATAAACACTGAAGCTTTCTTT. The chain carries TRBV2 and TRBJ1-1, with D unclear. This CDR3 has 13 residues. The germline V and J ends were trimmed by 4 bases and 2 bases, with 8 bases remaining between them. Germline CDR1 and CDR2: SNHLY and FYNNEI.

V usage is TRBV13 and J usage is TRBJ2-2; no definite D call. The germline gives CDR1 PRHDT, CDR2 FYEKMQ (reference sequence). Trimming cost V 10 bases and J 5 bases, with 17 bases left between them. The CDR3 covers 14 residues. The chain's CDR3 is CATSGIAGTGELFF. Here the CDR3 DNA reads TGTGCCACCTCTGGGATCGCTGGAACCGGGGAGCTGTTTTTT.

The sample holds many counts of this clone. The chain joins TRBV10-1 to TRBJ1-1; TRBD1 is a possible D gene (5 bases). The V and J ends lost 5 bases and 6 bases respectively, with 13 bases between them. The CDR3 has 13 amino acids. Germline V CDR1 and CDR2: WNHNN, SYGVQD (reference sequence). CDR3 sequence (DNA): TGCGCCAGCAGTCGGGACGTAGTCGCTGAAGCTTTCTTT. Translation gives CASSRDVVAEAFF.

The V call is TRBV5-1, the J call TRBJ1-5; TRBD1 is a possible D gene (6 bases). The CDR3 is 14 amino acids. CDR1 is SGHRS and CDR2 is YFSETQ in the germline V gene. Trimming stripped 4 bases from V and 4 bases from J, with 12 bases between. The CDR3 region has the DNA TGCGCCAGCAGCGTGGACAGTCCTAATCAGCCCCAGCATTTT. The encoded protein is CASSVDSPNQPQHF.

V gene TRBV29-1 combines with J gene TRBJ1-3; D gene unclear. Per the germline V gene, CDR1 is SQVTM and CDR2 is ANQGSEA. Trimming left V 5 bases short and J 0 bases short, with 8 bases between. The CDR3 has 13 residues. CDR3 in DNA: TGCAGCGTTACCGCCTCCTCTGGAAACACCATATATTTT. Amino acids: CSVTASSGNTIYF.

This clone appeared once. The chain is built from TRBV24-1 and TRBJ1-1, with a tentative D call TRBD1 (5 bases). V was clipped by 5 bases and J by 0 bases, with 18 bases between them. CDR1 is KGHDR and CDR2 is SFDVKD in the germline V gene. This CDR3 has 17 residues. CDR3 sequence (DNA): TGTGCCACCAGTGCTAACCCTGCCCGGGGGATGAACACTGAAGCTTTCTTT. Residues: CATSANPARGMNTEAFF.

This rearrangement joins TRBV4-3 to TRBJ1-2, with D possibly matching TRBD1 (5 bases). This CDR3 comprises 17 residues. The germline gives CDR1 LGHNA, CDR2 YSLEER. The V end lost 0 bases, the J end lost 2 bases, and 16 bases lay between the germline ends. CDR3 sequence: CASSQDPPGAENYGYTF. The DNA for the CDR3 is TGCGCCAGCAGCCAAGATCCCCCCGGGGCCGAAAACTATGGCTACACCTTC.

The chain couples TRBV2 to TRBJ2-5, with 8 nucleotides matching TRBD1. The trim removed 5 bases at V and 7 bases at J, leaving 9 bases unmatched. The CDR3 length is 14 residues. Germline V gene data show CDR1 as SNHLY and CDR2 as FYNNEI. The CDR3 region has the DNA TGTGCCAGCAGTCGGACAGGGCTTGATGGGACCCAGTACTTC. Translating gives CASSRTGLDGTQYF.

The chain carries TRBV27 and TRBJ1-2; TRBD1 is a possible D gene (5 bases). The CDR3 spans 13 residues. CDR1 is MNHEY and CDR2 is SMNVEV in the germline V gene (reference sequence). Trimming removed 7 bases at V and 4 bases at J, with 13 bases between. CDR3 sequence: CASKPQGTYGYTF. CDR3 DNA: TGTGCCAGCAAACCTCAGGGAACCTATGGCTACACCTTC.

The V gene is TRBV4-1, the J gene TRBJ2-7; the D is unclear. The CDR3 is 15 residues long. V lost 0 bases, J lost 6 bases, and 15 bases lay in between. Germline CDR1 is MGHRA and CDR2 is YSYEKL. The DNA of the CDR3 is TGCGCCAGCAGCCAAGAGAACAGTCTTCCTACCGAGCAGTACTTC. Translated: CASSQENSLPTEQYF.

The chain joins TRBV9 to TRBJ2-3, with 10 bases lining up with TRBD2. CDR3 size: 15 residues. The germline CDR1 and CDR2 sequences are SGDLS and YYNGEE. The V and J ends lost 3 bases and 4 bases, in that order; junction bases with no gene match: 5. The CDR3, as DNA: TGTGCCAGCAGCGCTTTAGCGGGAGGCTCAGATACGCAGTATTTT. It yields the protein CASSALAGGSDTQYF.

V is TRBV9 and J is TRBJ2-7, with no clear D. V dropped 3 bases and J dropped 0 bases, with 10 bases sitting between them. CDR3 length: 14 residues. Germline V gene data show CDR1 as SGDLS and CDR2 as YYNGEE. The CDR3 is CASSAKLGSYEQYF. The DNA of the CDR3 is TGTGCCAGCAGCGCAAAACTCGGCTCCTACGAGCAGTACTTC. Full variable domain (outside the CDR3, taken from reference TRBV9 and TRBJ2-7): DSGVTQTPKHLITATGQRVTLRCSPRSGDLSVYWYQQSLDQGLQFLIQYYNGEERAKGNILERFSAQQFPDLHSELNLSSLELGDSALYFCASSAKLGSYEQYFGPGTRLTVT.

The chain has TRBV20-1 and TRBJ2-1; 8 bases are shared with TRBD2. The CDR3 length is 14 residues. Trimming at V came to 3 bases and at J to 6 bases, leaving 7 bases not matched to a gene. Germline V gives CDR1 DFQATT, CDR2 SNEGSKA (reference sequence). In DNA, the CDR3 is TGCAGTGCTAGTTTCGCGGGAGGTCGCAATGAGCAGTTCTTC. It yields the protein CSASFAGGRNEQFF.

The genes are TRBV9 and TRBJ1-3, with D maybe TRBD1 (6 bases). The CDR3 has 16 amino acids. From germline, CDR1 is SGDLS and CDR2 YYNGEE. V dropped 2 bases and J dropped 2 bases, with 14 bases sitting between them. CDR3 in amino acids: CASSVRGPVAGNTIYF. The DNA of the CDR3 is TGTGCCAGCAGCGTGCGGGGGCCGGTGGCTGGAAACACCATATATTTT.

The CDR3 DNA reads as TGTGCCAGCAGTACACGACAGGGGACAAGCAATCAGCCCCAGCATTTT. Protein: CASSTRQGTSNQPQHF. This rearrangement joins TRBV28 to TRBJ1-5; 8 nucleotides align to TRBD1. Germline V gene sequence: CDR1 MDHEN, CDR2 SYDVKM. This CDR3 region has 16 residues. V shed 5 bases and J 1 base; nucleotides not matched to a gene: 7.

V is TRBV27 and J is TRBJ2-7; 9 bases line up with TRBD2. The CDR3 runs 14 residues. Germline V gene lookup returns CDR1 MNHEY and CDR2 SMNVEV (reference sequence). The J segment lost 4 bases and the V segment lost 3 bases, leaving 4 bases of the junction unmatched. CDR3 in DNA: TGTGCCAGCAGTTTGAGCGGGAGGCTATACGAGCAGTACTTC. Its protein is CASSLSGRLYEQYF.

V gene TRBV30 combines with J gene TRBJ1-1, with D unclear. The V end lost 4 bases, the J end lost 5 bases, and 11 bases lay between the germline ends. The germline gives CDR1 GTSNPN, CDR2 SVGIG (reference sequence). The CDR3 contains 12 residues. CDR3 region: CAWTRLETEAFF. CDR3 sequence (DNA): TGTGCCTGGACAAGATTGGAGACTGAAGCTTTCTTT.